A single sample gave rise to the 31 T cell receptor beta chains below, sequenced in a study of T cells after yellow fever vaccination (dated by TCRdb to the late 2010s). Library preparation used 5' RACE. Reads for this sample came from an Illumina NovaSeq 6000. Clones were called with MiXCR by TCRdb after fastp trimmed the public reads at Q25, and only in-frame beta chains were retained. Rows with a matching CDR3 protein are joined into one entry that keeps the most common DNA and genes. The sample contains 310,000 or so distinct CDR3 sequences, roughly 3.5% of them found a single time. The ten largest clones take up less than 25% of the sample. The sample's treatment or condition label, decoded: live attenuated yellow fever vaccine strain. The sequenced sample was PBMCs, obtained on the day of the yellow fever booster vaccination. These receptors all come from a man younger than 35 who received the YFV17D yellow fever vaccine.

This clonotype has ten or more counts. The chain recombines TRBV6-5 with TRBJ2-1; 9 nucleotides align to TRBD1. This CDR3 is 15 amino acids long. V lost 2 bases, J lost 10 bases, and 9 bases stayed unmatched. The germline CDR1 and CDR2 sequences are MNHEY and SVGAGI. The CDR3 sequence is CASSYPGQGLSEQFF. DNA of the CDR3: TGTGCCAGCAGTTACCCGGGACAGGGTTTATCGGAGCAGTTCTTC.

A remark on this clonotype: The junction differs from germline at one of its ends, possibly a read error. V and J are TRBV4-2 and TRBJ2-3; D might be TRBD1 or TRBD2, each matching 5 bases. The CDR3 runs to 16 residues. Looked up from germline, CDR1 is LGHNA and CDR2 is YNFKEQ. CDR3: CTSSRELGAGTDTQYF. The CDR3 DNA reads TGTACCAGCAGCCGAGAACTAGGGGCGGGCACAGATACGCAGTATTTT.

This clonotype was observed a handful of times. The gene calls are TRBV7-3 and TRBJ2-1, with 10 bases aligning to TRBD2. The CDR3 runs 17 residues. V was pared by 2 bases and J by 8 bases, with 12 bases of the junction left unmatched. Germline V gene sequence: CDR1 SGHTA, CDR2 FQGTGA. The CDR3 coding sequence is TGTGCCAGCAGCTTATTTAACCTGGAGCGGGGGGGCGATGAGCAGTTCTTC. Protein sequence: CASSLFNLERGGDEQFF.

This clonotype showed up many times. The V and J genes are TRBV28 and TRBJ2-1; TRBD2 is a possible D gene (6 bases). V was shortened by 4 bases and J by 3 bases, with 19 bases between the two germline ends. CDR3 size: 17 residues. CDR1 and CDR2 from the germline V gene are MDHEN and SYDVKM. The CDR3 nucleotides are TGTGCCAGCAGTTCCCACCGGGTAGCGGAGATCTACAATGAGCAGTTCTTC. Protein product: CASSSHRVAEIYNEQFF.

This clonotype has at least ten counts. The J gene is TRBJ2-5, the V gene TRBV11-2; D may be TRBD1 or TRBD2 (7 bases each). CDR3 length: 15 amino acids. V was clipped by 3 bases and J by 4 bases, with 15 bases between them. Germline CDR1 reads SGHAT; CDR2 reads FQNNGV. The CDR3 sequence: CASSFPRGGRETQYF. The DNA of the CDR3 is TGTGCCAGCAGCTTCCCCAGGGGGGGGCGAGAGACCCAGTACTTC. The full variable domain, rest sourced from reference TRBV11-2 and TRBJ2-5, is EAGVAQSPRYKIIEKRQSVAFWCNPISGHATLYWYQQILGQGPKLLIQFQNNGVVDDSQLPKDRFSAERLKGVDSTLKIQPAKLEDSAVYLCASSFPRGGRETQYFGPGTRLLVL.

This clonotype has more than one count but fewer than ten. The J gene is TRBJ2-5, the V gene TRBV11-2; D may correspond to TRBD1 or TRBD2 (6 bases each). The CDR3 has 15 residues. The germline CDR1 and CDR2 sequences are SGHAT and FQNNGV. The V gene lost 5 bases and the J gene lost 4 bases, with 17 bases spanning the gap. CDR3 residues: CASSATRGARETQYF. The CDR3 nucleotides read TGTGCCAGCAGCGCGACGAGGGGGGCTAGAGAGACCCAGTACTTC.

V is TRBV6-5 and J is TRBJ1-2, with D possibly matching TRBD1 (5 bases). This CDR3 region has 16 residues. The V end lost 0 bases, the J end lost 2 bases, and 13 bases lay between the germline ends. Germline V gene data show CDR1 as MNHEY and CDR2 as SVGAGI. CDR3 sequence: CASSYSFQTANYGYTF. The CDR3 nucleotides are TGTGCCAGCAGTTACTCATTCCAGACAGCAAACTATGGCTACACCTTC.

This clonotype was observed a handful of times. The genes are TRBV10-2 and TRBJ1-1, with 10 nucleotides matching TRBD1. Losses at the gene ends were 7 bases for V and 2 bases for J; bases not matched to a gene: 10. This CDR3 has 16 amino acids. In germline, CDR1 is WSHSY, CDR2 SAAADI. The CDR3 sequence is CASNNRDRGLNTEAFF. The DNA for the CDR3 is TGCGCCAGCAATAACCGGGACAGGGGCTTAAACACTGAAGCTTTCTTT.

This clonotype has just a few counts. The V and J genes are TRBV4-3 and TRBJ1-2; a possible D gene is TRBD1 (5 bases). Germline V gives CDR1 LGHNA, CDR2 YSLEER. The CDR3 is 14 residues long. V gave up 0 bases and J gave up 5 bases, with 10 bases separating them. The CDR3 DNA reads as TGCGCCAGCAGCCAAGAGAGGGACTGGTATGGCTACACCTTC. Amino acids: CASSQERDWYGYTF.

This clonotype was recorded a few times. CDR3 sequence: CASSLFQGASYNEQFF. CDR3 coding DNA: TGTGCCAGCAGCTTGTTTCAGGGGGCCTCCTACAATGAGCAGTTCTTC. The V and J genes are TRBV5-8 and TRBJ2-1; 8 positions agree with TRBD1. J lost 0 bases, V lost 1 base, and 3 bases had no gene match. CDR1 SGHTS and CDR2 YDEGEE come from the germline V gene. The CDR3 totals 16 residues.

V is TRBV7-9 and J is TRBJ1-3; the D gene is possibly TRBD1 (6 bases). This CDR3 comprises 14 residues. CDR1 and CDR2 (germline): SEHNR, FQNEAQ (reference sequence). Trimming shortened V by 6 bases and J by 0 bases, and 9 bases separated the two germline ends. CDR3 in amino acids: CASSWTASGNTIYF. In nucleotides, the CDR3 is TGTGCCAGCAGTTGGACAGCCTCTGGAAACACCATATATTTT.

The V call is TRBV7-2, the J call TRBJ1-2, with TRBD1 identical over 7 bases. This CDR3 has 15 amino acids. V lost 5 bases, J lost 5 bases, and 11 bases stayed unmatched. The germline gives CDR1 SGHTA, CDR2 FQGNSA. The CDR3 DNA follows: TGTGCCAGCAGCCGAGGGACAGCGCAGGATTATGGCTACACCTTC. Translated, it gives CASSRGTAQDYGYTF.

This clonotype was detected a few times. The chain is built from TRBV28 and TRBJ1-5; D gene uncertain. Trimming took 2 bases from V and 4 from J, leaving 12 bases between them. The length of the CDR3 is 15 residues. Germline CDR1 and CDR2: MDHEN and SYDVKM. CDR3 loop: CASSLPGRQNQPQHF. The CDR3 DNA reads TGTGCCAGCAGTTTACCCGGACGTCAGAATCAGCCCCAGCATTTT.

This clonotype appeared many times. The CDR3 DNA is TGTGCCAGCTCACCACTAAGCGGGGAGGATACGCAGTATTTT. This encodes CASSPLSGEDTQYF. This sequence joins TRBV18 and TRBJ2-3; 7 positions match TRBD2. V lost 1 base and J lost 6; bases outside the gene matches: 4. The CDR3 spans 14 residues. Germline lookup yields CDR1 KGHSH and CDR2 LQKENI.

This clonotype appeared a few times. The chain uses TRBV12-3 or TRBV12-4 and TRBJ1-1; D is unclear. V dropped 6 bases and J dropped 1 base, with 9 bases sitting between them. There are 13 residues in the CDR3. CDR3 coding DNA: TGTGCCAGCAGCACCCGACGGAACACTGAAGCTTTCTTT. Translated, it gives CASSTRRNTEAFF.

This clonotype was picked up many times. The genes are TRBV15 and TRBJ2-3; 7 bases align to TRBD2. CDR3 length: 17 amino acids. The ends lost 0 bases at V and 2 bases at J; junction bases unmatched: 8. The germline gives CDR1 LNHNV, CDR2 YYDKDF (reference sequence). This chain's CDR3 is CATSREVEAGFTDTQYF. CDR3 DNA: TGTGCCACCAGCAGAGAGGTGGAAGCGGGGTTCACAGATACGCAGTATTTT.

The gene calls are TRBV6-5 and TRBJ2-7; the D is unclear. CDR3 length: 11 residues. The V gene lost 0 bases and the J gene lost 9 bases, with 6 bases spanning the gap. Per the germline V gene, CDR1 is MNHEY and CDR2 is SVGAGI. The CDR3 protein is CASSYSHRQYF. DNA for the CDR3: TGTGCCAGCAGTTACTCTCACCGGCAGTACTTC.

The chain employs TRBV18 and TRBJ2-7; weak D call: TRBD1 (7 bases). Germline CDR1 KGHSH, CDR2 LQKENI. This CDR3 comprises 16 residues. Trimming removed 0 bases from V and 3 bases from J, with 15 bases in between. The CDR3 region is CASSPPGPQGGYEQYF. In DNA, the CDR3 is TGTGCCAGCTCACCACCGGGTCCCCAGGGGGGCTACGAGCAGTACTTC. The whole variable domain, remainder taken from reference TRBV18 and TRBJ2-7, is NAGVMQNPRHLVRRRGQEARLRCSPMKGHSHVYWYRQLPEEGLKFMVYLQKENIIDESGMPKERFSAEFPKEGPSILRIQQVVRGDSAAYFCASSPPGPQGGYEQYFGPGTRLTVT.

The chain has TRBV20-1 and TRBJ2-6; D call uncertain. The CDR3 is 18 amino acids. The germline V gene has CDR1 DFQATT and CDR2 SNEGSKA (reference sequence). V lost 3 bases and J lost 0, with 18 bases in between. CDR3 residues: CSASEGLLGGSGANVLTF. CDR3 nucleotide sequence: TGCAGTGCTAGTGAAGGGCTTCTTGGCGGCTCTGGGGCCAACGTCCTGACTTTC.

Turning to this clonotype: A much more abundant neighbour one base away suggests this may be a read error. CDR3 in amino acids: CASSRGSESYEKLFF. CDR3 sequence (DNA): TGTGCCAGCAGCCGGGGGAGCGAATCTTATGAAAAACTGTTTTTT. V gene TRBV7-2 combines with J gene TRBJ1-4; perhaps TRBD1 as D (5 bases). The CDR3 has 15 amino acids. Trimming shortened V by 5 bases and J by 6 bases, and 16 bases separated the two germline ends. Germline V gene sequence: CDR1 SGHTA, CDR2 FQGNSA.

This clonotype was counted ten times or more. CDR3 sequence: CASSLEYWTGGVGNYGYTF. The CDR3 DNA sequence: TGCGCCAGCAGCTTGGAATATTGGACAGGGGGCGTCGGTAACTATGGCTACACCTTC. J is TRBJ1-2 and V is TRBV5-1; 11 positions agree with TRBD1. V was pared by 0 bases and J by 1 base, with 11 bases of the junction left unmatched. The CDR3 sequence is 19 residues long. Per germline, CDR1 SGHRS and CDR2 YFSETQ.

In its sample, this clonotype was seen a few times. The chain has TRBV4-2 and TRBJ2-5, with 13 positions matching TRBD2. The CDR3 covers 16 residues. With 4 bases clipped from V and 3 bases from J, the junction kept 5 bases outside the gene matches. Germline V gene data show CDR1 as LGHNA and CDR2 as YNFKEQ. In DNA form, the CDR3 reads TGTGCCAGCAGCCCGCTAGGACTAGCGGGGGAAGAGACCCAGTACTTC. Translated, it gives CASSPLGLAGEETQYF.

This clonotype occurred many times. The V gene is TRBV12-3 or TRBV12-4, the J gene TRBJ2-1, with unresolved D. The CDR3 consists of 15 residues. Trimming removed 5 bases at V and 8 bases at J, with 19 bases between. CDR3 sequence reads: CASSPRASQVHEQFF. The CDR3 coding sequence is TGTGCCAGCAGTCCCCGGGCCTCTCAGGTCCATGAGCAGTTCTTC.

This sequence joins TRBV6-5 and TRBJ2-7; the match to TRBD2 covers 7 bases. CDR3 length: 14 residues. Germline lookup yields CDR1 MNHEY and CDR2 SVGAGI. V lost 5 bases and J lost 4; bases outside the gene matches: 8. In DNA form, the CDR3 reads TGTGCCAGCAGTCCCCAAAGCGGGGAGTACGAGCAGTACTTC. Its translation is CASSPQSGEYEQYF.

This clonotype appeared many times. The chain links TRBV24-1 to TRBJ2-5; TRBD1 agrees at 8 bases. This CDR3 has 13 amino acids. V shed 5 bases and J 7 bases; nucleotides not matched to a gene: 5. The germline V gene has CDR1 KGHDR and CDR2 SFDVKD. The CDR3 sequence: CATSASDRGTQYF. CDR3 in DNA: TGTGCCACCAGTGCCTCTGACAGGGGGACCCAGTACTTC.

A few counts support this clonotype. V and J are TRBV6-5 and TRBJ1-2, with D possibly matching TRBD1 (6 bases). Germline V gene sequence: CDR1 MNHEY, CDR2 SVGAGI. The CDR3 sequence is 16 residues long. V gave up 0 bases and J gave up 3 bases, with 14 bases separating them. CDR3 DNA: TGTGCCAGCAGTTACTCTTTGGCGGGGGCCTACTATGGCTACACCTTC. Protein: CASSYSLAGAYYGYTF.

This clonotype was recorded many times. This chain uses TRBV6-2 or TRBV6-3 with TRBJ2-1; 9 bases map to TRBD1. CDR3 length: 15 residues. Germline V CDR1 and CDR2: MNHEY, SVGEGT. With 9 bases clipped from V and 0 bases from J, the junction kept 6 bases outside the gene matches. The CDR3 protein is CASVTGGSSYNEQFF. The CDR3, as DNA: TGTGCCAGTGTGACAGGGGGATCCTCCTACAATGAGCAGTTCTTC.

This clonotype was seen repeatedly, ten times or more. This rearrangement joins TRBV9 to TRBJ2-1, with 7 positions matching TRBD1. This CDR3 spans 14 amino acids. J lost 8 bases, V lost 1 base, and 6 bases had no gene match. Per germline, CDR1 SGDLS and CDR2 YYNGEE. The CDR3 region is CASSVRPGQYEQFF. The DNA of the CDR3 is TGTGCCAGCAGCGTAAGACCGGGACAGTATGAGCAGTTCTTC.

This clonotype appeared many times. V and J are TRBV6-2 or TRBV6-3 and TRBJ2-5, with D unclear. The CDR3 is made up of 14 amino acids. V was cut by 7 bases and J by 3 bases, with 15 bases left in between. Germline V gene data show CDR1 as MNHEY and CDR2 as SVGEGT. The CDR3 is CASTSRAEEETQYF. Written as DNA, the CDR3 is TGTGCCAGCACTTCACGGGCAGAAGAAGAGACCCAGTACTTC.

In this sample, this clonotype turned up a few times. CDR3 sequence: CASSEVGRGTDTQYF. CDR3 bases: TGTGCCAGCAGTGAAGTCGGCAGGGGCACAGATACGCAGTATTTT. The chain employs TRBV2 and TRBJ2-3, with D maybe TRBD1 (5 bases). The CDR3 runs to 15 residues. The germline gives CDR1 SNHLY, CDR2 FYNNEI. Deletions cut 1 base from V and 1 base from J, with 9 bases between.

The V and J genes are TRBV10-2 and TRBJ2-7; D is possibly TRBD1 (6 bases). Trimming shortened V by 8 bases and J by 2 bases, and 19 bases separated the two germline ends. The CDR3 has 15 amino acids. Per germline, CDR1 WSHSY and CDR2 SAAADI. For the CDR3, the DNA is TGCGCCAGCGATACGACAGGCAGATCTACCTACGAGCAGTACTTC. Its translation: CASDTTGRSTYEQYF.